This passage covers 5 T cell receptor beta chains from one sample sequenced in a study of T cells in localized non-small cell lung cancer. Clones were read by immunoSEQ multiplex PCR, and TCRdb kept only the in-frame ones, dropping some. The table includes under 35,000 clones, roughly 80% detected once. This specimen consisted of peripheral blood, obtained before any cancer treatment. Every receptor here comes from a male donor older than 55 with stage II squamous cell lung carcinoma.

The rearrangement uses TRBV15 and TRBJ2-5, with a weak D call TRBD2 (5 bases). With 6 bases removed from V and 4 bases from J, the gap between germline ends came to 15 bases. From germline, CDR1 is LNHNV and CDR2 YYDKDF (reference sequence). The CDR3 loop spans 14 amino acids. CDR3 coding DNA: TGTGCCACCAGAAGCGGTGGAGACTTAGAGACCCAGTACTTC. It specifies CATRSGGDLETQYF.

V usage is TRBV25-1 and J usage is TRBJ1-1; no clear D. The V end was cut by 4 bases, the J end by 5 bases, with 23 bases between. Germline CDR1 MGHDK, CDR2 SYGVNS. The CDR3 covers 17 residues. The CDR3 is CASSAKMAPASVTEAFF. The CDR3 DNA reads TGTGCCAGCAGTGCTAAGATGGCTCCAGCGTCGGTAACTGAAGCTTTCTTT.

The chain employs TRBV9 and TRBJ2-3; D call uncertain. Germline V lookup: CDR1 SGDLS, CDR2 YYNGEE. V lost 0 bases, J lost 1 base, and 9 bases lay in between. The CDR3 has 15 amino acids. The DNA of the CDR3 is TGTGCCAGCAGCGTAGAGGCGTATGGCACAGATACGCAGTATTTT. The encoded protein is CASSVEAYGTDTQYF. The full variable domain, in which reference TRBV9 and TRBJ2-3 provide the parts outside the CDR3, is DSGVTQTPKHLITATGQRVTLRCSPRSGDLSVYWYQQSLDQGLQFLIQYYNGEERAKGNILERFSAQQFPDLHSELNLSSLELGDSALYFCASSVEAYGTDTQYFGPGTRLTVL.

V and J are TRBV27 and TRBJ1-6; D is unresolved. Deletions cut 3 bases from V and 10 bases from J, with 16 bases between. CDR1 is MNHEY, CDR2 SMNVEV, per germline (reference sequence). This CDR3 has 15 residues. The CDR3 loop is CASSLGTQPSSPLHF. The CDR3 bases are TGTGCCAGCAGTTTGGGAACCCAGCCTTCGTCACCCCTCCACTTT.

This chain links TRBV11-2 with TRBJ2-7; D not resolved. Per germline, CDR1 SGHAT and CDR2 FQNNGV. Trimming stripped 4 bases from V and 4 bases from J, with 5 bases between. This CDR3 has 11 residues. In DNA, the CDR3 is TGTGCCAGCAGCTCTAGGTACGAGCAGTACTTC. Protein product: CASSSRYEQYF.